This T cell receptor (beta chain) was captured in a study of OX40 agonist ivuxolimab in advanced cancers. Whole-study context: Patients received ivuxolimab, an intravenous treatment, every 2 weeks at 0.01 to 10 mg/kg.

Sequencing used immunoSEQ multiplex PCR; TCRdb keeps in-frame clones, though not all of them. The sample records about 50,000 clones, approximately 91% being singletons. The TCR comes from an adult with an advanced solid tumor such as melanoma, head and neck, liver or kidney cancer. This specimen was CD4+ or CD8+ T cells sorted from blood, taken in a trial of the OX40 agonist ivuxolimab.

The CDR3 reads CASRLVVPSYEQYF. The CDR3 DNA follows: TGTGCAAGTCGCTTGGTAGTTCCTTCCTACGAGCAGTACTTC. The rearrangement uses TRBV12-2 and TRBJ2-7; TRBD2, as called in the table, went unchecked against the DNA. TRBV12-2 is assigned pseudogene status. This CDR3 has 14 residues.